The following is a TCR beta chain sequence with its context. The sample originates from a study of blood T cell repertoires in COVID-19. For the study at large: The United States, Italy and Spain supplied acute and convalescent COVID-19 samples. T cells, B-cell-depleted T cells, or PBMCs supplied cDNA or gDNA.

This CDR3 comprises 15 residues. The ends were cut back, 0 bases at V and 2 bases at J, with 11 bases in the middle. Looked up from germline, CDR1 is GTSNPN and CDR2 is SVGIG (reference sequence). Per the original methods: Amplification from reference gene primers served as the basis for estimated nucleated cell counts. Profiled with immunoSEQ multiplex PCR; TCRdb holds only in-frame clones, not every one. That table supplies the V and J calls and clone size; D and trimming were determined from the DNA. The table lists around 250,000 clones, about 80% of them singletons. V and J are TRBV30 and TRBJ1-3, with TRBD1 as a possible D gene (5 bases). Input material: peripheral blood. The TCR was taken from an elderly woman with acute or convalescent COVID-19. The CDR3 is CAWSVGGEPGNTIYF. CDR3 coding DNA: TGTGCCTGGAGTGTGGGGGGAGAACCTGGAAACACCATATATTTT. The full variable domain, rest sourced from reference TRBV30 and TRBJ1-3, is SQTIHQWPATLVQPVGSPLSLECTVEGTSNPNLYWYRQAAGRGLQLLFYSVGIGQISSEVPQNLSASRPQDRQFILSSKKLLLSDSGFYLCAWSVGGEPGNTIYFGEGSWLTVV.